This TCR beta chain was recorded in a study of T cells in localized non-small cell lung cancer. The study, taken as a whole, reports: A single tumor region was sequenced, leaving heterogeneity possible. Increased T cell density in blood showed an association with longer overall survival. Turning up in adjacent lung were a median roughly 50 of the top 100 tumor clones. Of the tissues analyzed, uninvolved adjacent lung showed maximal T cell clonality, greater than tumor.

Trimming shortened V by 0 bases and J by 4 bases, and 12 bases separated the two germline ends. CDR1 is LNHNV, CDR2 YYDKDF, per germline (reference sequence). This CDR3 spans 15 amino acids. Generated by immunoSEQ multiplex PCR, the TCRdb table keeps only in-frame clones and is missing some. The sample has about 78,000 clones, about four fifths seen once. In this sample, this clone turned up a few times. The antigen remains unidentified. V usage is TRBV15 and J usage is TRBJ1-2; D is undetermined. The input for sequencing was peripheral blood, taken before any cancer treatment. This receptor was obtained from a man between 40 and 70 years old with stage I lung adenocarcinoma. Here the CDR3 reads CATSRDSPTAYGYTF. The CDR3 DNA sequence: TGTGCCACCAGCAGAGATTCCCCCACAGCCTATGGCTACACCTTC.